This TCR beta chain was captured in a study of metastatic and nonmetastatic thyroid tumors. TCRdb re-called the PCR reads via MiXCR. Of approximately 32,000 clones listed, 30% to 40% are singletons. The CDR3 sequence is 14 residues long. CDR1 is MNHNS, CDR2 SASEGT, per germline. V was cut by 4 bases and J by 0 bases, with 6 bases left in between. Each patient went into thyroid surgery without having received any treatment. The chain links TRBV6-1 to TRBJ2-2, with D possibly being TRBD2 (5 bases). This sequence was found in a female donor with papillary thyroid cancer or a benign thyroid nodule (not recorded which). Some clones in this sample may be carry-over from other donors' samples. The sequenced sample consisted of tumor tissue. The CDR3 spells CASSVGANTGELFF. Written as DNA, the CDR3 is TGTGCCAGCAGTGTCGGGGCGAACACCGGGGAGCTGTTTTTT.